The sequence of this T cell receptor (beta chain) was determined in a study of blood T cell repertoires in COVID-19. Across the whole study: Spain, Italy and the United States supplied samples that represented acute and convalescent COVID-19. PBMCs, B-cell-depleted T cells, or T cells provided the cDNA or gDNA that made up the material.

Under the authors' procedure: Amplification with reference gene primers provided the estimates of nucleated cell counts. The repertoire was sequenced with immunoSEQ multiplex PCR; TCRdb's copy has only in-frame clones and lacks some. V, J and clone size reflect that table, while D and trimming were determined from the DNA. The table includes about 120,000 clones, around 85% detected once. The length of the CDR3 is 16 residues. Germline CDR1 and CDR2: SNHLY and FYNNEI. J gave up 7 bases and V 6 bases, and 13 bases lay outside the gene matches. The rearrangement joins TRBV2 to TRBJ1-3, with 9 bases identical to TRBD1. The source of this sequence is a man aged 45 to 65 with acute or convalescent COVID-19. Sequencing was performed on peripheral blood. CDR3 in DNA: TGTGCCAGCAGCTTGGGGACAGGGAGGCTCGGTAACACCATATATTTT. Translation: CASSLGTGRLGNTIYF.